The source of this TCR beta chain is a study of blood T cell repertoires in COVID-19. It was during active infection that Seattle patients were enrolled and then longitudinally followed. The CDR3 covers 16 residues. With V trimmed by 5 bases and J by 2 bases, 5 bases remained unmatched. CDR1 and CDR2 (germline): SEHNR, FQNEAQ (reference sequence). This clone came up a few times. The repertoire was sequenced with immunoSEQ multiplex PCR; TCRdb's copy has only in-frame clones and lacks some. The sample includes approximately 140,000 clones, roughly nine tenths seen only once; the top ten take around 15%.

The genes are TRBV7-9 and TRBJ1-3, with 11 bases matching TRBD1. The sample comprised peripheral blood. The receptor was isolated from a man aged 18 to 35 with COVID-19, enrolled during active disease. The CDR3 coding sequence is TGTGCCAGCAGCACAGGGACAGGGGGAACTGGAAACACCATATATTTT. Its translation: CASSTGTGGTGNTIYF. Together with reference TRBV7-9 and TRBJ1-3, the CDR3 gives the full variable domain: DTGVSQNPRHKITKRGQNVTFRCDPISEHNRLYWYRQTLGQGPEFLTYFQNEAQLEKSRLLSDRFSAERPKGSFSTLEIQRTEQGDSAMYLCASSTGTGGTGNTIYFGEGSWLTVV.